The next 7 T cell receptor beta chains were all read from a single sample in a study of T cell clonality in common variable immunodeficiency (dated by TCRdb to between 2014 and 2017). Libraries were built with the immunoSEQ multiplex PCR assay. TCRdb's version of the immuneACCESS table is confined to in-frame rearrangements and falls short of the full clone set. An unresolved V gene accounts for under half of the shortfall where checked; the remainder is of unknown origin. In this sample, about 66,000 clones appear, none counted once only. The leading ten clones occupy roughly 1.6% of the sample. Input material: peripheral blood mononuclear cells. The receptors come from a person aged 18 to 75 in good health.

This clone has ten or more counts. Incomplete CDR3 DNA: TGCGCCAGCAGCCAAGCCGGGACTAGCGGGAGTGAG. Its protein product is CASSQAGTSGSE. The complete CDR3 reads CASSQAGTSGSEQFF. The J gene is TRBJ2-1, the V gene TRBV5-1, with 14 bases that match TRBD2. Read sequence stops 3 residues before the CDR3 end, and the germline J gene provides the missing end. V shed 4 bases and J 9 bases; nucleotides not matched to a gene: 6. Germline V CDR1 and CDR2: SGHRS, YFSETQ. This CDR3 has 15 residues.

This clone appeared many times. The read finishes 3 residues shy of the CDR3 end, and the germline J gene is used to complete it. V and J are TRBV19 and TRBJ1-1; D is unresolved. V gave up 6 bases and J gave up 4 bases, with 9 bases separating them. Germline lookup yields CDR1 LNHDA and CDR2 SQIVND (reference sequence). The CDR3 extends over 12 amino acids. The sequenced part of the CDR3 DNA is TGTGCCAGTAGCCCGGGTCGCACTGAA. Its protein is CASSPGRTE. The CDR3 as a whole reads CASSPGRTEAFF.

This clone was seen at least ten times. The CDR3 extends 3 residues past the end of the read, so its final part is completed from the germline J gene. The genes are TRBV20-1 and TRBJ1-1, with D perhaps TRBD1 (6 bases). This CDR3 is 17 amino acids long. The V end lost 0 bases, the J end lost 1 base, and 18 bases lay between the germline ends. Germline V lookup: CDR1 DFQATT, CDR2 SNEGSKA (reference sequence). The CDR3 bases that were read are TGCAGTGCTAGAGAGGGGTGGGGACAATTGCGGAACACTGAA. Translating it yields CSAREGWGQLRNTE. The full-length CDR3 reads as CSAREGWGQLRNTEAFF.

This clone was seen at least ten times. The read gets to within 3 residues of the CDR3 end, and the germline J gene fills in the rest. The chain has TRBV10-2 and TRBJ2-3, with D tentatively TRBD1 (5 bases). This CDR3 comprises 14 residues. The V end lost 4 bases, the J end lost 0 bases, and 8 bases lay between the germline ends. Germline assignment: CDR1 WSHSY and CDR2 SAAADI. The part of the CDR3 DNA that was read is TGCGCCAGCAGTGGGACACCAAGCACAGATACG. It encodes CASSGTPSTDT. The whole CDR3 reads CASSGTPSTDTQYF.

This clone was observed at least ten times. Here the CDR3 reads CASSQDSAGRTSYNEQFF. CDR3 DNA (partial): TGTGCCAGCAGCCAAGATTCGGCGGGGCGAACCTCCTACAATGAG. The chain recombines TRBV14 with TRBJ2-1; D is possibly TRBD2 (6 bases). From the germline J gene comes the end of the CDR3, since the read stops 3 residues before it. Per the germline V gene, CDR1 is SGHDN and CDR2 is FVKESK. This CDR3 contains 18 residues. Trimming removed 0 bases at V and 0 bases at J, with 15 bases between.

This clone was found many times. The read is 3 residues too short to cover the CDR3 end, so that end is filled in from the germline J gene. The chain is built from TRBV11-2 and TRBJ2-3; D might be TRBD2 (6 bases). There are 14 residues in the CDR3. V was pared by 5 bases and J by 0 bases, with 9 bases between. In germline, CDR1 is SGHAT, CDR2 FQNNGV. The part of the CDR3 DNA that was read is TGTGCCAGCAGCCCCGCGGGGAGCACAGATACG. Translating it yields CASSPAGSTDT. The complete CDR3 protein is CASSPAGSTDTQYF. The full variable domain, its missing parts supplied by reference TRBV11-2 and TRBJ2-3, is EAGVAQSPRYKIIEKRQSVAFWCNPISGHATLYWYQQILGQGPKLLIQFQNNGVVDDSQLPKDRFSAERLKGVDSTLKIQPAKLEDSAVYLCASSPAGSTDTQYFGPGTRLTVL.

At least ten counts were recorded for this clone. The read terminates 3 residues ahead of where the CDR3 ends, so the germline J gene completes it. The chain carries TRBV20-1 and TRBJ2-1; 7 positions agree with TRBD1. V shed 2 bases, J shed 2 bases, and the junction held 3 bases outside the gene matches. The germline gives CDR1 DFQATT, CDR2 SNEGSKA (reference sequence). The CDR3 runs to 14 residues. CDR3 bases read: TGCAGTGCTAGAACGGGACAGCCCTACAATGAG. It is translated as CSARTGQPYNE. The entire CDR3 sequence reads CSARTGQPYNEQFF.